This paragraph covers one T cell receptor (beta chain) sequence. In its sample, this clone was seen a few times. What antigen it recognizes has not been identified. No base-level quality is on record; no much larger clone is a single base apart. These data belong to a study of cytomegalovirus exposure and HLA in healthy donors (dated by TCRdb to about 2017). Regarding the study in general: In an earlier analysis of some 550 of the donors, 276 Gb of sequence data and approximately 100 million unique TCR beta sequences from approximately 180 million T cells were reported. About 280 gigabases of sequencing data and roughly 81 million unique TCR sequences made up an early release that covered several hundred HLA-typed donors. The genetic ancestry cluster associated with self-reported Caucasian donors included around four fifths of the 300 to 450 genotyped donors. The study aimed to test whether cataloging public T cell receptors could reveal signatures of past pathogen exposure. Using immunosequencing, the study profiled T cell repertoires from about 650 subjects and related those repertoires to cytomegalovirus serostatus. Besides the first cohort of roughly 700 subjects, a separate validation cohort made up of about 120 different subjects was used. To predict cytomegalovirus infection status, the study brought together high-throughput TCR immunosequencing, statistical association of individual TCRs with disease status, and machine learning. A later analysis re-analyzed previously published TCR beta repertoires from 650 to 800 donors and added high-resolution HLA genotyping to study TCR occurrence patterns. Rather than using new phenotypic data, the later analysis identified candidate immune exposures from TCR beta sequences and from how often those sequences occurred across donors. An earlier analysis of approximately 580 of the donors used high-throughput TCR beta sequencing to judge whether each TCR beta V gene segment behaved as functional or pseudogenic. Donor age, sex, ethnicity and CMV serostatus were compiled alongside the repertoire data. In a later genetic analysis, genome-wide SNP genotypes for about three fifths of the roughly 670 donors were used, and that subset was treated as a discovery cohort. Every repertoire in the discovery cohort had been generated on one and the same sequencing platform. Class I and class II HLA loci were covered by the typing at four-digit resolution. Typing coverage differed by locus: A, B, C, DRB1 and DQB1 were typed in roughly 620-640 donors, DQA1 in about 560, DPA1 in 600 to 610, and DPB1 in just under 490. Four to six DR-DQ haplotypes were handled as single units for association and clustering, since linkage in the cohort was strong. Among approximately 370 genotyped donors of the cohort, an average of approximately 240,000 unique TCR beta nucleotide sequences was sequenced per donor, of which about 18% were non-productive.

To prepare the library, the immunoSEQ multiplex PCR assay was applied. For the multiplex PCR, a mixture combining 60 forward primers for TCR Vbeta segments and 13 reverse primers for TCR Jbeta segments was used. The CDR3 region of rearranged TCR beta genes was amplified from genomic DNA by a multiplex PCR assay. The amplified TCR beta libraries were sequenced on the Illumina HiSeq System as 87-base-pair reads. In the original analysis: Across the roughly 700 repertoires, a later analysis counted roughly 77 million unique TCR beta chains, around 10 million of which were shared by at least two donors. Raw reads were error-corrected and collapsed into unique sequences with a nearest-neighbor algorithm that merged closely related sequences to remove PCR and sequencing errors. V, D and J gene segments were assigned by aligning CDR3 sequences to IMGT reference sequences. For a sequence to be retained, at least a six-nucleotide match to both a V gene segment and a J gene segment was required. Rearrangements were called productive when the CDR3 lacked stop codons and stayed in frame with V and J; all others were non-productive. Following IMGT convention, CDR3 was defined as the stretch from the second conserved V-encoded cysteine to the conserved J-encoded phenylalanine. In an earlier analysis of around 640 of the donors, sequences lacking an unambiguous match to a single V gene segment were excluded. In an earlier analysis of 450 to 700 of the donors, V segments were called functional above 56.7% productive rearrangements and were called segregating when the between-donor standard deviation exceeded 5%. A statistical classification framework was built to diagnose cytomegalovirus status from the catalog of TCR beta chain sequences. V and J gene assignment, in a later analysis, came from comparing TCR nucleotide sequences with IMGT/GENE-DB human TR gene sequences. Using the TCRdist pipeline, a later analysis assigned CDR3 sequences along with most-parsimonious VDJ recombination scenarios. A later analysis defined each TCR beta chain by its CDR3 amino acid sequence plus V-gene family, and excluded reads lacking a unique V-gene family. A later analysis removed several hundred highly shared, low-generation-probability nucleotide sequences to deal with suspected cross-contamination and a sequencing artifact. A later analysis calculated a clonal expansion index for each public chain from normalized within-repertoire ranks of inferred template counts. In a later analysis, generation probabilities were computed with a VDJ recombination model fitted to out-of-frame rearrangements, and the resulting probabilities were checked against IGoR. In a later analysis, TCR-TCR, TCR-HLA and TCR-CMV co-occurrence was scored with hypergeometric tests, and a repertoire-size bias correction was applied to TCR pairs. A later analysis estimated false discovery rates by permuting HLA or CMV assignments 20 times. In a later analysis, co-occurring TCRs were grouped using DBSCAN, and TCRdist sequence similarity was added for clustering within HLA-allele-positive subsets. For co-occurrence clustering, repertoires with fewer than 30,000 or more than 120,000 public chains were excluded, along with five repertoires with anomalous nucleotide sharing. TCRdb holds this immuneACCESS table with in-frame rearrangements only. Some clones are missing; in checked studies, unresolved V genes explain under half, and the rest has no known cause. The V and J calls and clone size are taken from that table; D and trimming were inferred from the DNA. A total of over 80,000 clones appear in this sample, around 81% of them only once. The ten largest clones take up roughly 5.1% of the sample.

General study outcomes and caveats: Broadly in line with IMGT annotations, most TCR beta V segments showed up in productive rearrangements about 90% or about 30% of the time in an earlier analysis of 587 of the donors. Presence/absence analyses assumed roughly uniform sequencing depth across donors, an assumption that may not hold. The study listed approximately 160 TCR beta chains as associated with cytomegalovirus. In a later analysis, the rate of TCR association differed among HLA loci, with DRB1 alleles having the most associated TCRs and HLA-C alleles having the fewest. The authors suggested that the approach could potentially be generalized to other disease states and immunological phenotypes. Some IMGT-functional V segments, including TRBV6-2 and TRBV6-3, could not be distinguished by the 87-base-pair reads and were therefore excluded. Only TCR beta chains were sequenced in this cohort, and the absence of alpha or paired-chain data limited detectable features. For the cohort, immune exposure information was limited to CMV serostatus. A later analysis reported that several top co-occurrence clusters appeared linked to parvovirus B19, influenza, CMV and Epstein-Barr virus. Most CMV-associated TCR beta chains appeared to be HLA-restricted in a later analysis, and the HLA associations seemed to be driven largely by CMV exposure. Assigning TCR associations to individual alleles was difficult when HLA alleles, especially DR and DQ, strongly co-occurred. A cluster of highly shared sequence variants was judged likely to be a technical artifact of the sequencing pipeline. HLA typing was unavailable for some donors at each locus, so association tests used only the typed subset. In a later analysis, HLA-associated TCR beta chains were found to be more clonally expanded and to have lower generation probabilities than equally common non-associated chains. V-gene and J-gene trimming of TCR beta chains was associated with a missense DCLRE1C variant in a later genetic analysis, and the association was replicated in an independent cohort. While some public TCRs were present in many individuals, most TCR sequences turned up only very rarely across donors. A further reported finding was that TCR beta sequences accurately predicted the HLA-A and HLA-B alleles for most subjects in the first cohort. Correlated functional status among segregating V segments might reflect linkage disequilibrium, but an unknown experimental factor could not be ruled out. Three of the identified cytomegalovirus-associated TCR beta chains were confirmed in vitro to be specific for cytomegalovirus antigens. Roughly 17 rarely observed V segments, including chromosome 9 orphons, were excluded from the earlier analysis of several hundred of the donors because counts were too low. Cytomegalovirus status was reported to be diagnosed by the classifier with high specificity and sensitivity in both the original and validation cohorts. In a later genetic analysis, fewer N-insertions in productive TCRs were reported among donors in an Asian-associated ancestry cluster than the roughly 700-donor mean. In a later analysis, 16,951 TCR beta sequences were associated with specific HLA alleles at a false discovery rate of 0.05.

The cohort comprised more than 550 healthy bone marrow donors. At the time of sampling, every cohort member was nominally healthy, though immune exposures that went unrecorded were likely present. The donor was CMV seropositive and belonged to the group of some 290 seropositive cohort members. A peripheral blood sample was provided by each donor, and peripheral blood mononuclear cells were used for TCR beta sequencing. Genomic DNA extraction from the blood cell samples was performed with the Qiagen DNeasy Blood Extraction Kit. From the cysteine up to the phenylalanine, the CDR3 has a length of 18 residues. The read is trimmed to its CDR3 DNA, 54 bases read in frame from base 1. The CDR1 and CDR2 encoded by the germline V gene (reference sequence) are GTSNPN and SVGIG. Clipping removes 1 base from V and 6 bases from J, with 16 as the unmatched junction base count.

The sample comprised PBMCs. This clonotype was obtained from a man between 40 and 49 years old in good health and CMV-seropositive. The chain is made from TRBV30 and TRBJ2-1; 9 central bases correspond to TRBD1. The CDR3 is CAWSAGTGSFSVPNEQFF. The DNA is as follows: TGTGCCTGGAGTGCCGGGACAGGGTCATTTTCGGTTCCCAATGAGCAGTTCTTC.